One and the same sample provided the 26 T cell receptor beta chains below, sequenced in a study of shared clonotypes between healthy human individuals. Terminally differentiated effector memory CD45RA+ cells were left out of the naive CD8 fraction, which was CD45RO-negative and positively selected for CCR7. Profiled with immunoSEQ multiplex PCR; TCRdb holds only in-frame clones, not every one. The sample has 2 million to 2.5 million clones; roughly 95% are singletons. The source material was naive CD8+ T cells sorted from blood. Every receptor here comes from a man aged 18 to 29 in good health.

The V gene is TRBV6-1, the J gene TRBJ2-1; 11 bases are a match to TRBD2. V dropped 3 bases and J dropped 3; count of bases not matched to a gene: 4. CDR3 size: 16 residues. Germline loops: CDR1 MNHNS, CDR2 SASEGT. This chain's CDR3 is CASSDKLAGGYNEQFF. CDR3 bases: TGTGCCAGCAGTGACAAGCTAGCGGGAGGCTACAATGAGCAGTTCTTC.

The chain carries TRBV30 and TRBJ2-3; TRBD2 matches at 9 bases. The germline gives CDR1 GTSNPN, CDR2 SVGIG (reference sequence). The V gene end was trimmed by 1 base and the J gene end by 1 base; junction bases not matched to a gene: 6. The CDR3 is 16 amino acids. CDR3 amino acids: CAWSGPLAGRTDTQYF. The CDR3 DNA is TGTGCCTGGAGTGGGCCCCTAGCGGGGCGCACAGATACGCAGTATTTT.

The CDR3 region is CASTSSGAYNEQFF. CDR3 DNA: TGTGCCAGCACCTCCTCCGGGGCCTACAATGAGCAGTTCTTC. V gene TRBV6-5 combines with J gene TRBJ2-1; a weak D match, TRBD2 (5 bases). V dropped 7 bases and J dropped 2 bases, with 12 bases sitting between them. CDR1 MNHEY and CDR2 SVGAGI come from the germline V gene. This CDR3 region has 14 residues.

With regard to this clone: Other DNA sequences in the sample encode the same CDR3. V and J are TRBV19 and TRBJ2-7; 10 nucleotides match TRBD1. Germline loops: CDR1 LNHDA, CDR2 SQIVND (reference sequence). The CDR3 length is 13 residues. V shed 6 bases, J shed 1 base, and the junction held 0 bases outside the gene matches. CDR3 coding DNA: TGTGCCAGTAGGGGACAGGGGTCCTACGAGCAGTACTTC. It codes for CASRGQGSYEQYF. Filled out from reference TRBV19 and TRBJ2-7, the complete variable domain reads DGGITQSPKYLFRKEGQNVTLSCEQNLNHDAMYWYRQDPGQGLRLIYYSQIVNDFQKGDIAEGYSVSREKKESFPLTVTSAQKNPTAFYLCASRGQGSYEQYFGPGTRLTVT.

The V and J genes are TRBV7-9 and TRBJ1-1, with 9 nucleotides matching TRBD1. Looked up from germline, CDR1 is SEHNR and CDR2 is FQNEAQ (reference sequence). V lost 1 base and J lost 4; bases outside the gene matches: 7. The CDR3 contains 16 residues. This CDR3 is CASSLEQGAWGTEAFF. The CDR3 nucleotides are TGTGCCAGCAGCTTAGAACAGGGGGCTTGGGGCACTGAAGCTTTCTTT.

CDR3 amino acids: CASSGRQDPNYGYTF. The CDR3 bases are TGTGCCAGCAGTGGAAGACAGGACCCTAACTATGGCTACACCTTC. The chain is built from TRBV25-1 and TRBJ1-2; D perhaps matches TRBD1 (6 bases). V shed 4 bases and J shed 0 bases, with 12 bases lying between them. This CDR3 has 15 residues. The germline CDR1 and CDR2 sequences are MGHDK and SYGVNS.

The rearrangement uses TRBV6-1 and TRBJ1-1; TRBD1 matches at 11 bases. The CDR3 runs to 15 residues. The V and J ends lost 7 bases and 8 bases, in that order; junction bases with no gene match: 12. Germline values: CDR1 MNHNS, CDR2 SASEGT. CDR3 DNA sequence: TGTGCCAGCAACAAGGGACAGGGGGTTGAGAGAGAAGCTTTCTTT. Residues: CASNKGQGVEREAFF.

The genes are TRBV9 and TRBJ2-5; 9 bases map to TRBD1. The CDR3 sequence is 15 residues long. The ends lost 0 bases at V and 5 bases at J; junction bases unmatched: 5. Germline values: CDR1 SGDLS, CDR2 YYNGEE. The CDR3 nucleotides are TGTGCCAGCAGCGTAGGGGGGACAGGGCAGGAGACCCAGTACTTC. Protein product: CASSVGGTGQETQYF.

The CDR3 loop is CASSFRESQPQHF. The CDR3 DNA reads as TGTGCCAGCAGCTTTAGGGAATCTCAGCCCCAGCATTTT. This chain joins TRBV7-9 and TRBJ1-5; the D is unclear. The V gene lost 3 bases and the J gene lost 6 bases, with 9 bases spanning the gap. The germline V gene encodes CDR1 SEHNR and CDR2 FQNEAQ (reference sequence). This CDR3 has 13 amino acids.

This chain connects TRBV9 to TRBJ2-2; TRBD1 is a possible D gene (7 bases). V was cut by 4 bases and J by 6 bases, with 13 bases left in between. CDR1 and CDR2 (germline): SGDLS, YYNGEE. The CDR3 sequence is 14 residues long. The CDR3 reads CASSPARGAGELFF. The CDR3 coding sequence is TGTGCCAGCAGCCCAGCCAGGGGGGCCGGGGAGCTGTTTTTT.

Here the CDR3 reads CASSFLSSDYGYTF. The CDR3 DNA is TGTGCCAGCAGCTTTCTGAGTTCGGACTATGGCTACACCTTC. This chain uses TRBV7-9 with TRBJ1-2; D is uncertain. The V end was cut by 3 bases, the J end by 3 bases, with 11 bases between. Germline CDR1 and CDR2: SEHNR and FQNEAQ (reference sequence). The CDR3 loop spans 14 amino acids.

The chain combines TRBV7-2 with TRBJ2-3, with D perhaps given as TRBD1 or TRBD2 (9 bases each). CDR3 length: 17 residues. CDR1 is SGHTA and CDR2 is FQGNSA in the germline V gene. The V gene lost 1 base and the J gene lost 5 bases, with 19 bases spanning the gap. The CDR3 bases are TGTGCCAGCAGCTTAGGGCTAGCGGGACAGGGAGGAGATACGCAGTATTTT. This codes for CASSLGLAGQGGDTQYF.

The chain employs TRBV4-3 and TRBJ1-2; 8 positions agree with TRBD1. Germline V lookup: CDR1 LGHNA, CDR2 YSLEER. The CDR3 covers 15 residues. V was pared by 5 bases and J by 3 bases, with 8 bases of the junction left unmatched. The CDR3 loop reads CASSAKDRADYGYTF. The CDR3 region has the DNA TGCGCCAGCAGCGCTAAGGACAGGGCTGACTATGGCTACACCTTC.

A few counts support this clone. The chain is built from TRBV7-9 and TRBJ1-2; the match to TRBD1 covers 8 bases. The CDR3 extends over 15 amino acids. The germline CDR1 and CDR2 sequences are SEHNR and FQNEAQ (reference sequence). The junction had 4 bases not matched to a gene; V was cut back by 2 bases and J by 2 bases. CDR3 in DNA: TGTGCCAGCAGCTTATCGGACAGGGTGAACTATGGCTACACCTTC. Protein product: CASSLSDRVNYGYTF. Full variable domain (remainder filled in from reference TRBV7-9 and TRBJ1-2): DTGVSQNPRHKITKRGQNVTFRCDPISEHNRLYWYRQTLGQGPEFLTYFQNEAQLEKSRLLSDRFSAERPKGSFSTLEIQRTEQGDSAMYLCASSLSDRVNYGYTFGSGTRLTVV.

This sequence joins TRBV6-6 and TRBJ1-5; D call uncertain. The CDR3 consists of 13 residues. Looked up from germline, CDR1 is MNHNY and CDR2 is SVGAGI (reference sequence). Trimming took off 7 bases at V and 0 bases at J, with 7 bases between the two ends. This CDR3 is CASTEYSNQPQHF. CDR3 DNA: TGTGCCAGCACAGAATATAGCAATCAGCCCCAGCATTTT.

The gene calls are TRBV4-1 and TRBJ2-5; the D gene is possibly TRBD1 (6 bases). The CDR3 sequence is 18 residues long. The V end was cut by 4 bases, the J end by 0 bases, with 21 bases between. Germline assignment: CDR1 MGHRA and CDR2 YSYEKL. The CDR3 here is CASSLIRRVGQYQETQYF. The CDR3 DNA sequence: TGCGCCAGCAGCCTCATCAGGCGGGTGGGACAATACCAAGAGACCCAGTACTTC.

CDR3 nucleotides: TGCAGCGTTCGGTCTGAAAGGGAAGCTTTCTTT. It is translated as CSVRSEREAFF. This chain connects TRBV29-1 to TRBJ1-1; D not resolved. Germline assignment: CDR1 SQVTM and CDR2 ANQGSEA. The CDR3 has 11 amino acids. Trimming left V 5 bases short and J 8 bases short, with 12 bases between.

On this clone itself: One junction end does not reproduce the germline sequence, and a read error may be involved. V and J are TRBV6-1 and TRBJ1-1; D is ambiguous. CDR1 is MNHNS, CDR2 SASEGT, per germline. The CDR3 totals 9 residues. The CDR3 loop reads CASSESRSF. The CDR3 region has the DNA TGTGCCAGCAGTGAATCCCGATCTTTT.

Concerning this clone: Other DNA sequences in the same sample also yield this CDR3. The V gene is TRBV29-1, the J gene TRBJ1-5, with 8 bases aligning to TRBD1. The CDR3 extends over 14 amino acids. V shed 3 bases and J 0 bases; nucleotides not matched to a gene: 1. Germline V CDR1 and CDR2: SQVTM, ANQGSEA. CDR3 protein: CSVETGDSNQPQHF. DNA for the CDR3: TGCAGCGTTGAGACAGGGGATAGCAATCAGCCCCAGCATTTT.

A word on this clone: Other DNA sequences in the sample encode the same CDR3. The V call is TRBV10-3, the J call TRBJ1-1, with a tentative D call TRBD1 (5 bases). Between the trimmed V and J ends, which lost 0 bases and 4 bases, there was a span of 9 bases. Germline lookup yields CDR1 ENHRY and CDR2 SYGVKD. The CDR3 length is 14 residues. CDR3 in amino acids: CAISESGGSTEAFF. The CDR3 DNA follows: TGTGCCATCAGTGAGTCCGGGGGAAGCACTGAAGCTTTCTTT.

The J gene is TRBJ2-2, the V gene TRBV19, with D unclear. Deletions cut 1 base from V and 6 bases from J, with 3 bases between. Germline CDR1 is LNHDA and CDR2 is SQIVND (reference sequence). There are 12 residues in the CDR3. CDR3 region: CASSIAPGELFF. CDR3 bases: TGTGCCAGTAGTATAGCGCCCGGGGAGCTGTTTTTT.

The CDR3 DNA sequence: TGTGCCAGCAGTTTAACCACACGGCGCGCGAACACCGGGGAGCTGTTTTTT. Translation gives CASSLTTRRANTGELFF. The rearrangement uses TRBV27 and TRBJ2-2; D is ambiguous. V lost 2 bases and J lost 0, with 13 bases in between. The CDR3 extends over 17 amino acids. Germline CDR1 reads MNHEY; CDR2 reads SMNVEV (reference sequence).

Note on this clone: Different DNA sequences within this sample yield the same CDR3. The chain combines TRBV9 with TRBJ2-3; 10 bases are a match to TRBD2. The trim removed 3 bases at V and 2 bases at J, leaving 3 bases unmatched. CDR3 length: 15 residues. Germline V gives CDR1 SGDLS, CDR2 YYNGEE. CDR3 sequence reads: CASSEGLADTDTQYF. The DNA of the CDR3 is TGTGCCAGCAGCGAAGGACTAGCGGACACAGATACGCAGTATTTT. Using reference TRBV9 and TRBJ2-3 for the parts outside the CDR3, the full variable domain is DSGVTQTPKHLITATGQRVTLRCSPRSGDLSVYWYQQSLDQGLQFLIQYYNGEERAKGNILERFSAQQFPDLHSELNLSSLELGDSALYFCASSEGLADTDTQYFGPGTRLTVL.

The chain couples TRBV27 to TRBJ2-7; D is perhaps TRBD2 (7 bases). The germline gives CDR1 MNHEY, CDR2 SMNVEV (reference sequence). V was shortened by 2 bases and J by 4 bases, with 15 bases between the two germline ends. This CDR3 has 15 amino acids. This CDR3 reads CASSLGGGKDYEQYF. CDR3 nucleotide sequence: TGTGCCAGCAGTTTAGGCGGGGGCAAGGATTACGAGCAGTACTTC.

The CDR3 region is CAWRKQGYYGYTF. Here the CDR3 DNA reads TGTGCCTGGAGGAAACAGGGCTACTATGGCTACACCTTC. V is TRBV30 and J is TRBJ1-2, with D perhaps TRBD1 (6 bases). This CDR3 contains 13 residues. Trimming left V 3 bases short and J 3 bases short, with 11 bases between. Germline assignment: CDR1 GTSNPN and CDR2 SVGIG (reference sequence).

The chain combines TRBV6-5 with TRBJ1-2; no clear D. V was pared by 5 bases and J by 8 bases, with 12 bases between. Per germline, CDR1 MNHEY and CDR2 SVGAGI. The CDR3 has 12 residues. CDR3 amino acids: CASSARRGGYTF. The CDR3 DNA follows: TGTGCCAGCAGTGCCCGACGGGGAGGCTACACCTTC.